This T cell receptor beta chain is from a study of T cells in Graves' hyperthyroidism and ophthalmopathy. The TCR beta CDR3 regions underwent amplification using RNA transcripts as the source. The HTBI primer set served for first-round RT-PCR of the TCR CDR3. TCRdb recomputed calls from the multiplex PCR reads with MiXCR, one row per CDR3 protein. This sample has roughly 420,000 distinct CDR3 sequences; approximately 14% occur once, and the top ten carry roughly 7.4%. In its sample, this clonotype was seen many times. For Graves' hyperthyroidism to be stable, ophthalmopathy could not progress within 18 months. CDR1 and CDR2 from the germline V gene are MNHEY and SVGAGI. V was pared by 2 bases and J by 1 base, with 10 bases between. CDR3 length equals 15 residues.

The rearrangement links TRBV6-5 to TRBJ2-3; TRBD1 is a possible D gene (7 bases). This TCR derives from a woman younger than 35 with Graves' hyperthyroidism. The sequenced material came from blood. The CDR3 loop reads CASSYGGGRTDTQYF. CDR3 bases: TGTGCCAGCAGTTACGGAGGGGGCCGCACAGATACGCAGTATTTT.